One TCR beta chain is described in this entry. How the authors handled the data: Reference gene primers were amplified, and this amplification served to estimate nucleated cell counts. TCRdb's copy holds only in-frame clones and misses some; the assay was immunoSEQ multiplex PCR. V, J and clone size are taken as reported in that table, and D and trimming were inferred from the DNA itself. The sample shows about 140,000 clones, roughly 84% of them seen only once. This specimen comes from a study of blood T cell repertoires in COVID-19. Study context: T cells, B-cell-depleted T cells, or PBMCs provided the cDNA or gDNA that served as material.

The CDR3 length is 18 residues. Germline loops: CDR1 SGHKS, CDR2 YYEKEE (reference sequence). V was pared by 4 bases and J by 0 bases, with 5 bases of the junction left unmatched. The sequence derives from a man aged 25 to 40 with COVID-19, enrolled during active disease. The chain couples TRBV5-5 to TRBJ2-4; 15 nucleotides agree with TRBD2. The sample consisted of peripheral blood. The CDR3 DNA reads as TGTGCCAGCAGCATCGGACTAGCGGGAGGGGTAGCCAAAAACATTCAGTACTTC. It specifies CASSIGLAGGVAKNIQYF. The full variable domain, its missing parts supplied by reference TRBV5-5 and TRBJ2-4, is DAGVTQSPTHLIKTRGQQVTLRCSPISGHKSVSWYQQVLGQGPQFIFQYYEKEERGRGNFPDRFSARQFPNYSSELNVNALLLGDSALYLCASSIGLAGGVAKNIQYFGAGTRLSVL.